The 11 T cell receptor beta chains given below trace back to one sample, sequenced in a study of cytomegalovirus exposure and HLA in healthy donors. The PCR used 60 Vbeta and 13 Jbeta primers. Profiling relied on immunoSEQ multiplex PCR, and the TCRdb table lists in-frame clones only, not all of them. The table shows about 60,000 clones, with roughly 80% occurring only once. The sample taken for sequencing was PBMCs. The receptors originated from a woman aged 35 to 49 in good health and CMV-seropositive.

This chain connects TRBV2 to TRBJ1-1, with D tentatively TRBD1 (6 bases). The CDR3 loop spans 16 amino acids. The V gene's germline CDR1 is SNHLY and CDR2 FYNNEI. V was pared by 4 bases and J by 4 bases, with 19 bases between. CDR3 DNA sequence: TGTGCCAGCAGTGGTGGACAGCCGGTTCGGAGCACTGAAGCTTTCTTT. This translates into CASSGGQPVRSTEAFF.

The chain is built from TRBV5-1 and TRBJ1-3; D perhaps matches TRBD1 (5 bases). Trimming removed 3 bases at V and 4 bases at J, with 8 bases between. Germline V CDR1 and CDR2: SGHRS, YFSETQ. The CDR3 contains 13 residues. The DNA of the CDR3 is TGCGCCAGCAGCTCGGGGGGGGGAAACACCATATATTTT. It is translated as CASSSGGGNTIYF. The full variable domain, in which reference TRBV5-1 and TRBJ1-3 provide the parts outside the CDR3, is KAGVTQTPRYLIKTRGQQVTLSCSPISGHRSVSWYQQTPGQGLQFLFEYFSETQRNKGNFPGRFSGRQFSNSRSEMNVSTLELGDSALYLCASSSGGGNTIYFGEGSWLTVV.

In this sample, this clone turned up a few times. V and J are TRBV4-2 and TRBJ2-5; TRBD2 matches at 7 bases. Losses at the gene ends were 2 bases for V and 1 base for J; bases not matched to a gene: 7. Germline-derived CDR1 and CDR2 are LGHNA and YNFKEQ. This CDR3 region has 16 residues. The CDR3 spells CASSQSAGTFQETQYF. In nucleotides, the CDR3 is TGTGCCAGCAGCCAATCAGCGGGGACCTTCCAAGAGACCCAGTACTTC.

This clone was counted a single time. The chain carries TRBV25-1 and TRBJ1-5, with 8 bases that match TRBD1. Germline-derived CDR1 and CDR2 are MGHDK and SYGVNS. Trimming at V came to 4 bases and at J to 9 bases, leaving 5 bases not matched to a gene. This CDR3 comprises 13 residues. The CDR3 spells CASSGTGSPPQHF. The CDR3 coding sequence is TGTGCCAGCAGTGGGACAGGGAGCCCGCCCCAGCATTTT. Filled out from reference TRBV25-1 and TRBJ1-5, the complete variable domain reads EADIYQTPRYLVIGTGKKITLECSQTMGHDKMYWYQQDPGMELHLIHYSYGVNSTEKGDLSSESTVSRIRTEHFPLTLESARPSHTSQYLCASSGTGSPPQHFGDGTRLSIL.

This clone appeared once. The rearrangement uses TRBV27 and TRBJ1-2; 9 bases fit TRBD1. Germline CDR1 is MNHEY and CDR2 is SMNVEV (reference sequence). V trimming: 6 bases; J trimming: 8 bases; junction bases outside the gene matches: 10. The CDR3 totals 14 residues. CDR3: CASRPGQGFSGYTF. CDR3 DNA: TGTGCCAGCAGGCCGGGACAGGGATTTAGCGGCTACACCTTC.

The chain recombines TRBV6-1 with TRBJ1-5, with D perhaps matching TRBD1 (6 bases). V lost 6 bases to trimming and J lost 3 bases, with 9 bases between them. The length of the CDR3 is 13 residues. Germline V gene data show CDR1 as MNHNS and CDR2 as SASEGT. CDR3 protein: CASRGGANQPQHF. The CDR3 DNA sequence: TGTGCCAGCAGGGGGGGGGCCAATCAGCCCCAGCATTTT.

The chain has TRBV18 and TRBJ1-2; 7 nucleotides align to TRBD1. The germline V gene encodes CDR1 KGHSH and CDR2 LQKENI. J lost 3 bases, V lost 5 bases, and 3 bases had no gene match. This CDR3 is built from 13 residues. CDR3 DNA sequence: TGTGCCAGCTCAGGACAGGCGGACTATGGCTACACCTTC. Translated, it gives CASSGQADYGYTF.

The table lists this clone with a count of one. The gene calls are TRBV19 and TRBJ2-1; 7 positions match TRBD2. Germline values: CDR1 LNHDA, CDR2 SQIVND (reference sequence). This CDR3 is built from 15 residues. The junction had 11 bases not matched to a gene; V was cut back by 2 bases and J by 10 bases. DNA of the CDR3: TGTGCCAGTAGTATATCCCCCCTGGGGGGGGAAGAGCAGTTCTTC. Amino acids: CASSISPLGGEEQFF.

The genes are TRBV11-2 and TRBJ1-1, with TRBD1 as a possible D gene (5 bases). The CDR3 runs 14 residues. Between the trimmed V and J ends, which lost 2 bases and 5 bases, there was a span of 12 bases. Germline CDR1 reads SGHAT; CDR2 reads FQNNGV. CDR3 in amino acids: CASSLSGGGTEAFF. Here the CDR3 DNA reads TGTGCCAGCAGCTTATCCGGGGGTGGGACTGAAGCTTTCTTT.

The CDR3 protein is CASSPRRDRFEKLFF. Written as DNA, the CDR3 is TGTGCCAGCTCACCACGGAGGGACAGGTTTGAAAAACTGTTTTTT. The rearrangement uses TRBV18 and TRBJ1-4, with 8 nucleotides matching TRBD1. CDR1 is KGHSH and CDR2 is LQKENI in the germline V gene. V gave up 1 base and J gave up 7 bases; unmatched junction bases: 5. This CDR3 contains 15 residues.

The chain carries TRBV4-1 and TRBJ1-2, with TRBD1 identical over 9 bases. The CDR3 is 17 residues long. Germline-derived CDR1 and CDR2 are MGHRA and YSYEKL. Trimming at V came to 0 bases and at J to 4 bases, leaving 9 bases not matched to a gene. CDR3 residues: CASSQEPPPTGGYGYTF. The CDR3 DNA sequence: TGCGCCAGCAGCCAAGAGCCGCCGCCGACAGGGGGCTATGGCTACACCTTC.